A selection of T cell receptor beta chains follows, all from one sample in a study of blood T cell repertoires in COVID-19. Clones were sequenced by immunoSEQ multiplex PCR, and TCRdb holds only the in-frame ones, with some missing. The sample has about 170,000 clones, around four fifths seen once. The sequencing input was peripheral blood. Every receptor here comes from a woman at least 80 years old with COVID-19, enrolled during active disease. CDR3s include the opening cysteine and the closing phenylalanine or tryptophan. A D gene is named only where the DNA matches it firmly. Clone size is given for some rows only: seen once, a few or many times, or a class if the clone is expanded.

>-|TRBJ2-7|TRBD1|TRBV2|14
CASSGTATTGEQYF
TGTGCCAGCAGCGGGACAGCCACTACTGGGGAGCAGTACTTC
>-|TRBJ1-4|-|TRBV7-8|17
CASSSPGVGNVREKLFF
TGTGCCAGCAGCAGTCCGGGGGTCGGGAATGTTCGTGAAAAACTGTTTTTT
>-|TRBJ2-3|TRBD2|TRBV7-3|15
CASSILAGFVDTQYF
TGTGCCAGCAGCATACTAGCGGGGTTCGTAGATACGCAGTATTTT
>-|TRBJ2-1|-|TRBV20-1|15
CSASSRPSSYNEQFF
TGCAGTGCTAGTTCCCGCCCTAGCTCCTACAATGAGCAGTTCTTC
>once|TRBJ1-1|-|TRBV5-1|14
CASSFRGGDTEAFF
TGCGCCAGCAGCTTTCGAGGGGGGGACACTGAAGCTTTCTTT
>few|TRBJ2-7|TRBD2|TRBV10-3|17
CAFPGGLAGLLPYEQYF
TGTGCCTTTCCTGGGGGACTAGCGGGCCTCCTACCCTACGAGCAGTACTTC
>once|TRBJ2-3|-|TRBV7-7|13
CASSLELLDTQYF
TGTGCTAGCAGCTTAGAGCTTTTAGATACGCAGTATTTT
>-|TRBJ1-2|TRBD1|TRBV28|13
CASSVQGATGYTF
TGTGCCAGCAGTGTGCAGGGGGCGACTGGCTACACCTTC
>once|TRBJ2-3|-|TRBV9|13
CASSARPGDTQYF
TGTGCCAGCAGCGCCCGACCGGGAGATACGCAGTATTTT
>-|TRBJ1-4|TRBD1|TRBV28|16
CASSSRQGSEFEKLFF
TGTGCCAGCAGTTCCCGACAGGGATCAGAGTTTGAAAAACTGTTTTTT
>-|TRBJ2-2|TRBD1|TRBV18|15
CASSPLTGSTGELFF
TGTGCCAGCTCACCGTTGACAGGGAGCACCGGGGAGCTGTTTTTT
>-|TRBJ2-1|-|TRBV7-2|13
CASSLTTYNEQFF
TGTGCCAGCAGCTTAACTACCTACAATGAGCAGTTCTTC
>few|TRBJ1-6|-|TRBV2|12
CASRTDISPLHF
TGTGCCAGTCGGACAGATATTTCACCCCTCCACTTT
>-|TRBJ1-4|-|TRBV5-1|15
CASSLSGTTGEKLFF
TGCGCCAGCAGCTTGAGTGGGACAACTGGAGAAAAACTGTTTTTT
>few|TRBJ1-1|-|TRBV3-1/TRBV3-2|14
CASSQDSGSTEAFF
TGTGCCAGCAGCCAAGATAGCGGATCCACTGAAGCTTTCTTT
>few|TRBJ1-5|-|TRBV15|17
CATSRRWTANSNQPQHF
TGTGCCACCAGCAGGAGGTGGACAGCTAATAGCAATCAGCCCCAGCATTTT
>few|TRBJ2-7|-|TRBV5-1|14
CASRITGENYEQYF
TGCGCCAGCAGAATTACAGGTGAGAACTACGAGCAGTACTTC
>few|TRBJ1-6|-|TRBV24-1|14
CATSDRRVNSPLHF
TGTGCCACCAGTGATCGGAGAGTCAATTCACCCCTCCACTTT
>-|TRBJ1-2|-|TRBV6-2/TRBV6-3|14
CASSRDGQYYGYTF
TGTGCCAGCAGCCGCGACGGACAGTACTATGGCTACACCTTC
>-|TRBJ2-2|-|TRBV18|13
CASFPLRAGELFF
TGTGCCAGCTTCCCATTGCGCGCCGGGGAGCTGTTTTTT
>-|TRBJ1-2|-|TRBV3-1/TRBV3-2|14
CASSQEPGVYGYTF
TGTGCCAGCAGCCAGGAGCCGGGGGTCTATGGCTACACCTTC
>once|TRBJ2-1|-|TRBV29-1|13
CSVARTSIAPQFF
TGCAGCGTTGCTCGTACGTCGATAGCCCCCCAGTTCTTC
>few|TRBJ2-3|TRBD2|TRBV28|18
CASSNPLRASGLTDTQYF
TGTGCCAGCAGTAACCCGCTTCGGGCTAGCGGGCTCACAGATACGCAGTATTTT
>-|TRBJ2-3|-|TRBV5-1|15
CASSGSGSSTDTQYF
TGCGCCAGCAGCGGGAGCGGGTCTAGCACAGATACGCAGTATTTT
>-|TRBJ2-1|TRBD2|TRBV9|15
CASSVGLAVNNEQFF
TGTGCCAGCAGCGTAGGGCTAGCGGTAAACAATGAGCAGTTCTTC
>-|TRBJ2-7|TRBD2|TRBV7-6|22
CASSLGTGTGLAGDRYSYEQYF
TGTGCCAGCAGCTTAGGGACAGGGACGGGACTAGCGGGAGATCGTTACTCCTACGAGCAGTACTTC
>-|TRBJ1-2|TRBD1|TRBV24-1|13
CATARGQGGDYTF
TGTGCCACGGCTAGGGGACAGGGAGGTGACTACACCTTC
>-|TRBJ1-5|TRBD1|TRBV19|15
CASTPGQGSNQPQHF
TGTGCCAGTACCCCGGGACAGGGGTCCAATCAGCCCCAGCATTTT
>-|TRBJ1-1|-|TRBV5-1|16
CASSPTTGPMNTEAFF
TGCGCCAGCAGCCCTACGACAGGTCCCATGAACACTGAAGCTTTCTTT
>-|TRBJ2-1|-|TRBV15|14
CATSRRENPDEQFF
TGTGCCACCAGCAGGAGGGAGAACCCCGATGAGCAGTTCTTC
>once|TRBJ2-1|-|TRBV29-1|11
CSAGQGYEQFF
TGCAGCGCAGGACAAGGATATGAGCAGTTCTTC
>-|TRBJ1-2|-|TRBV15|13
CATSPGYLYGYTF
TGTGCCACCAGCCCGGGTTACCTCTATGGCTACACCTTC
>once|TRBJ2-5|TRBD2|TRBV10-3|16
CAISPRLAGGQETQYF
TGTGCCATCAGTCCCCGACTAGCGGGAGGGCAAGAGACCCAGTACTTC
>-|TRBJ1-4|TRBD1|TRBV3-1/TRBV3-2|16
CASSRQGAVTNEKLFF
TGTGCCAGCAGCCGACAGGGGGCCGTAACTAATGAAAAACTGTTTTTT
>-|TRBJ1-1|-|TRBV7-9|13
CASSLVGNTEAFF
TGTGCCAGCAGCTTAGTCGGGAACACTGAAGCTTTCTTT
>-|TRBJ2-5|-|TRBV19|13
CASARNSQETQYF
TGTGCCAGCGCCCGGAACAGCCAAGAGACCCAGTACTTC
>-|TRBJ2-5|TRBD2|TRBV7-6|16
CASSPGAGGPQETQYF
TGTGCCAGCAGCCCAGGGGCGGGGGGCCCCCAAGAGACCCAGTACTTC
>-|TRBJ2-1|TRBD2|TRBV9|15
CASSGGLAVGNEQFF
TGTGCCAGCAGCGGAGGACTAGCCGTCGGCAATGAGCAGTTCTTC
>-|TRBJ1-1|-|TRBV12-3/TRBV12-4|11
CASTLGQEAFF
TGTGCCAGCACCCTAGGACAAGAAGCTTTCTTT
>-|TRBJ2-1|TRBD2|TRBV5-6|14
CASSWTSGGNEQFF
TGTGCCAGCAGTTGGACTAGCGGAGGCAATGAGCAGTTCTTC
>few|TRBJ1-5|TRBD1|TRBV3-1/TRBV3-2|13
CASSRTGNQPQHF
TGTGCCAGCAGCCGGACAGGGAATCAGCCCCAGCATTTT
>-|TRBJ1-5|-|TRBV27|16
CASSLDGPRGHQPQHF
TGTGCCAGCAGTTTAGACGGACCCAGGGGTCATCAGCCCCAGCATTTT
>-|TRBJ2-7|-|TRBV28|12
CASSPPGYEQYF
TGTGCCAGCAGCCCGCCAGGCTACGAGCAGTACTTC
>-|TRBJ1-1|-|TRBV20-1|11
CRVRGNTEAFF
TGCAGGGTCCGGGGGAACACTGAAGCTTTCTTT
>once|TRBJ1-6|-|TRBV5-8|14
CASSLYRQDSPLHF
TGTGCCAGCAGCTTGTACAGGCAAGATTCACCCCTCCACTTT
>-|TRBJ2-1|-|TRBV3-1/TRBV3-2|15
CASGASRVESNEQFF
TGTGCCAGCGGGGCTTCTAGAGTGGAATCTAATGAGCAGTTCTTC
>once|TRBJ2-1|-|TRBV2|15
CASRVEGGGYNEQFF
TGTGCCAGCAGGGTGGAGGGAGGTGGTTACAATGAGCAGTTCTTC
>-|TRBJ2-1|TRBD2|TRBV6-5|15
CASSSWTSGRNEQFF
TGTGCCAGCAGTTCCTGGACTAGCGGGAGGAATGAGCAGTTCTTC
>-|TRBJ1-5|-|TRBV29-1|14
CSVAPGQRNQPQHF
TGCAGCGTTGCTCCGGGACAACGCAATCAGCCCCAGCATTTT
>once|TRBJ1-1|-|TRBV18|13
CASSLQGNTEAFF
TGTGCCAGCTCCCTACAGGGGAACACTGAAGCTTTCTTT
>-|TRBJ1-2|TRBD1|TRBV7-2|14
CASSFEGAHNGYTF
TGTGCCAGCAGCTTTGAGGGGGCGCATAATGGCTACACCTTC
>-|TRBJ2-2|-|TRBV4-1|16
CASRPSEYVGAGELFF
TGCGCCAGCAGACCAAGCGAGTATGTGGGAGCCGGGGAGCTGTTTTTT
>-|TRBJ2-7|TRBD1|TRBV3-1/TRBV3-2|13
CASSPAGGYEQYF
TGTGCCAGCAGCCCCGCAGGGGGTTACGAGCAGTACTTC
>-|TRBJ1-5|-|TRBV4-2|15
CASSQGSERGQPQHF
TGTGCCAGCAGCCAAGGGTCGGAACGGGGTCAGCCCCAGCATTTT